The clone carrying this T cell receptor beta chain has just a few counts. TCRdb redid the calling of the RT-PCR reads with MiXCR, one entry per CDR3 protein. The data contain more than 550,000 distinct CDR3 sequences, around 14% of them seen just once; the ten biggest clones take up roughly 3.6%. Germline-derived CDR1 and CDR2 are MNHEY and SMNVEV (reference sequence). The ends were cut back, 5 bases at V and 0 bases at J, with 10 bases in the middle. This CDR3 has 14 residues. The clonotype originates from a female donor in good health, serving as a healthy control. Sequencing was done on a sample of memory CD4+ T cells from blood. V gene TRBV27 combines with J gene TRBJ1-1; D is unresolved. CDR3 amino acids: CASSDPGMNTEAFF. CDR3 DNA sequence: TGTGCCAGCAGTGACCCGGGCATGAACACTGAAGCTTTCTTT.